The rows below give T cell receptor beta chains drawn from one sample of a study of regulatory T cells in long-lasting Graves disease. TCRdb passed the multiplex PCR reads through MiXCR, listing each CDR3 protein once. The profile shows 500,000 to 800,000 distinct CDR3 sequences, around 30% of them singletons. The source was peripheral blood mononuclear cells (PBMCs), collected when the disease was refractory, from a patient treated with antithyroid drugs. These receptors originate from a female donor with Graves disease. Each CDR3 is given with its conserved first and last residue. The order of the fields is clone size, D gene, J gene, V gene, CDR3 DNA, CDR3 protein. D genes are given only for firm matches. The size field is filled for only some rows; it gives once, few, many or a size class.

abundance: NA
d_gene: NA
j_gene: TRBJ1-1
v_gene: TRBV7-3
CDR3nt: TGTGCCAGCAGCATGACAGCTATGAGCACTGAAGCTTTCTTC
CDR3aa: CASSMTAMSTEAFF

abundance: few
d_gene: NA
j_gene: TRBJ2-2
v_gene: TRBV6-5
CDR3nt: TGTGCCAGCAGTTTCGGGGGGCAGAGAACCGGGGAGCTGTTTTTT
CDR3aa: CASSFGGQRTGELFF

abundance: NA
d_gene: TRBD1
j_gene: TRBJ1-4
v_gene: TRBV11-2
CDR3nt: TGTGCCAGCAGCTTAAGGGGACAGCTTGTTGCAACTAATGAAAAACTGTTTTTT
CDR3aa: CASSLRGQLVATNEKLFF

abundance: once
d_gene: NA
j_gene: TRBJ1-2
v_gene: TRBV7-9
CDR3nt: TGTGCCAGCAGCTTAGATGCAGGCCTACTAGGCTATGGCTACACCTTC
CDR3aa: CASSLDAGLLGYGYTF

abundance: few
d_gene: NA
j_gene: TRBJ2-2
v_gene: TRBV5-4
CDR3nt: TGTGCCAGCGCCATGCGGAACACCGGGGAGCTGTTTTTT
CDR3aa: CASAMRNTGELFF

abundance: NA
d_gene: TRBD2
j_gene: TRBJ2-2
v_gene: TRBV24-1
CDR3nt: TGTGCCACCAGTCTTAGCGGGAGCCGTGACACCGGGGAGCTGTTTTTT
CDR3aa: CATSLSGSRDTGELFF

abundance: NA
d_gene: TRBD1
j_gene: TRBJ1-1
v_gene: TRBV30
CDR3nt: TGTGCCTGGAGTGTACGTGGCGGGACAGGGTTGAACACTGAAGCTTTCTTT
CDR3aa: CAWSVRGGTGLNTEAFF

abundance: NA
d_gene: TRBD1
j_gene: TRBJ1-2
v_gene: TRBV12-5
CDR3nt: TGTGCTAGTGGCCAGGGGGTGAGCGGCTATGGCTACACCTTC
CDR3aa: CASGQGVSGYGYTF

abundance: many
d_gene: NA
j_gene: TRBJ2-6
v_gene: TRBV28
CDR3nt: TGTGCCAGCAGTGTATTGCGCTCTGGGGCCAACGTCCTGACTTTC
CDR3aa: CASSVLRSGANVLTF

abundance: many
d_gene: NA
j_gene: TRBJ1-5
v_gene: TRBV28
CDR3nt: TGTGCCAGCAGTTTAAGGCAAAGTAGCAATCAGCCCCAGCATTTT
CDR3aa: CASSLRQSSNQPQHF

abundance: NA
d_gene: TRBD1
j_gene: TRBJ1-2
v_gene: TRBV27
CDR3nt: TGTGCCAGCAGTTCACCGACCCGGGACAGGTCCCCCCATGGCTACACCTTC
CDR3aa: CASSSPTRDRSPHGYTF

abundance: NA
d_gene: NA
j_gene: TRBJ1-2
v_gene: TRBV6-2/TRBV6-3
CDR3nt: TGTGCCAGCAGTCCAGAAAAACGTGCTGGCTACACCTTC
CDR3aa: CASSPEKRAGYTF

abundance: NA
d_gene: TRBD2
j_gene: TRBJ2-6
v_gene: TRBV27
CDR3nt: TGTGCCAGCACACTAGCGGGAGGTACTGGGGCCAACGTCCTGACTTTC
CDR3aa: CASTLAGGTGANVLTF

abundance: many
d_gene: TRBD1
j_gene: TRBJ2-5
v_gene: TRBV20-1
CDR3nt: TGCAGTGCTAGAGACCGGACAGGGGGAGCAGAGACCCAGTACTTC
CDR3aa: CSARDRTGGAETQYF

abundance: many
d_gene: TRBD1
j_gene: TRBJ1-1
v_gene: TRBV2
CDR3nt: TGTGCCAGCAGAGGGACAGGGGCAGGCACTGAAGCTTTCTTT
CDR3aa: CASRGTGAGTEAFF

abundance: NA
d_gene: NA
j_gene: TRBJ2-2
v_gene: TRBV4-2
CDR3nt: TGTGCCAGCAGCCAAGCAGGGACGAACACCGGGGAGCTGTTTTTT
CDR3aa: CASSQAGTNTGELFF

abundance: NA
d_gene: NA
j_gene: TRBJ1-4
v_gene: TRBV29-1
CDR3nt: TGCAGCGGGATCGACAGGCTCAATGAAAAACTGTTTTTT
CDR3aa: CSGIDRLNEKLFF

abundance: many
d_gene: NA
j_gene: TRBJ1-1
v_gene: TRBV12-3/TRBV12-4
CDR3nt: TGTGCCAGCAGTTTACACGTCTATGAAGCTTTCTTT
CDR3aa: CASSLHVYEAFF

abundance: many
d_gene: NA
j_gene: TRBJ1-2
v_gene: TRBV20-1
CDR3nt: TGCAGTGCTACTGGACAGAACTTTAACTATGGCTACACCTTC
CDR3aa: CSATGQNFNYGYTF

abundance: many
d_gene: NA
j_gene: TRBJ2-7
v_gene: TRBV28
CDR3nt: TGTGCCAGCATATCAGCGAACCCCCTCGAGCAGTACTTC
CDR3aa: CASISANPLEQYF

abundance: NA
d_gene: NA
j_gene: TRBJ2-7
v_gene: TRBV20-1
CDR3nt: TGCAGTGCTAGCATGCGGGGCAGCTCCTACGAGCAGTACTTC
CDR3aa: CSASMRGSSYEQYF

abundance: NA
d_gene: TRBD1
j_gene: TRBJ1-2
v_gene: TRBV11-2
CDR3nt: TGTGCCAGCAGCTTAGGGGACAGGGTTATCTATGGCTACACCTTC
CDR3aa: CASSLGDRVIYGYTF

abundance: NA
d_gene: TRBD2
j_gene: TRBJ2-7
v_gene: TRBV7-2
CDR3nt: TGTACCAGCAGCTTAGCAGCGGGGGGAGACTACGAGCAGTACTTC
CDR3aa: CTSSLAAGGDYEQYF

abundance: few
d_gene: NA
j_gene: TRBJ1-5
v_gene: TRBV20-1
CDR3nt: TGCAGTGCCAAGGGGTCCAATCAGCCCCAGCATTTT
CDR3aa: CSAKGSNQPQHF

abundance: once
d_gene: TRBD1
j_gene: TRBJ1-4
v_gene: TRBV9
CDR3nt: TGTGCCAGCAGTAGACAGGGGGAAACTAATGAAAAACTGTTTTTT
CDR3aa: CASSRQGETNEKLFF

abundance: NA
d_gene: NA
j_gene: TRBJ2-7
v_gene: TRBV25-1
CDR3nt: TGTGCCAGCAGTGAATACGGTATGAGCTCCTACGAGCAGTACTTC
CDR3aa: CASSEYGMSSYEQYF

abundance: NA
d_gene: TRBD1
j_gene: TRBJ1-1
v_gene: TRBV7-9
CDR3nt: TGTGCCAGCCGCATTCATAAGGGGGCGGACACTGAAGCTTTCTTT
CDR3aa: CASRIHKGADTEAFF

abundance: NA
d_gene: TRBD1
j_gene: TRBJ1-4
v_gene: TRBV28
CDR3nt: TGTGCCAGCAGTTACTTACAGGGGGGAGGGGAAAAACTGTTTTTT
CDR3aa: CASSYLQGGGEKLFF

abundance: NA
d_gene: NA
j_gene: TRBJ1-1
v_gene: TRBV12-3/TRBV12-4
CDR3nt: TGTGCCAGCAGTTTATACGGGACGGCGGGCACTGAAGCTTTCTTT
CDR3aa: CASSLYGTAGTEAFF

abundance: few
d_gene: NA
j_gene: TRBJ2-5
v_gene: TRBV20-1
CDR3nt: TGCAGTGCTAGAGTCAGCGGGTCCCAAGAGACCCAGTACTTC
CDR3aa: CSARVSGSQETQYF

abundance: once
d_gene: TRBD1
j_gene: TRBJ2-7
v_gene: TRBV20-1
CDR3nt: TGCAGTGCTAGTCCCGGGACAGGGGGGACCTCCTACGAGCAGTACTTC
CDR3aa: CSASPGTGGTSYEQYF

abundance: NA
d_gene: NA
j_gene: TRBJ2-5
v_gene: TRBV3-1
CDR3nt: TGTGCCAGCAGCCCCCCTGAGGGGGAGCGGCGGGAGACCCAGTACTTC
CDR3aa: CASSPPEGERRETQYF

abundance: NA
d_gene: NA
j_gene: TRBJ1-5
v_gene: TRBV20-1
CDR3nt: TGCAGTGCTTGGACAGAAGACCCTAGCAATCAGCCCCAGCATTTT
CDR3aa: CSAWTEDPSNQPQHF

abundance: NA
d_gene: NA
j_gene: TRBJ1-1
v_gene: TRBV3-1
CDR3nt: TGTGCCAGCAGCCAAGCTAGGGTTTGGACTGAAGCTTTCTTT
CDR3aa: CASSQARVWTEAFF

abundance: NA
d_gene: NA
j_gene: TRBJ1-1
v_gene: TRBV5-1
CDR3nt: TGCGCCAGCAGCTTACAGAGCATGAACACTGAAGCTTTCTTT
CDR3aa: CASSLQSMNTEAFF

abundance: few
d_gene: TRBD1
j_gene: TRBJ1-5
v_gene: TRBV6-1
CDR3nt: TGTGCCAGCAGTCCCTTTAAGGACAGGGGGACGGGGCAGCCCCAGCATTTT
CDR3aa: CASSPFKDRGTGQPQHF

abundance: NA
d_gene: TRBD2
j_gene: TRBJ2-2
v_gene: TRBV19
CDR3nt: TGTGCCAGTAATCCCAAAGCGGGAGGGGTGGGGACCGGGGAGCTGTTTTTT
CDR3aa: CASNPKAGGVGTGELFF

abundance: many
d_gene: NA
j_gene: TRBJ1-2
v_gene: TRBV3-1
CDR3nt: TGTGCCAGCAGCCAAGTCGGCAGGGTAGACTATGGCTACACCTTC
CDR3aa: CASSQVGRVDYGYTF

abundance: NA
d_gene: NA
j_gene: TRBJ1-1
v_gene: TRBV7-9
CDR3nt: TGTGCCAGCAGCCCCTACTTCGGGCGGGAGAACACTGAAGCTTTCTTT
CDR3aa: CASSPYFGRENTEAFF

abundance: NA
d_gene: NA
j_gene: TRBJ1-2
v_gene: TRBV20-1
CDR3nt: TGCAGTGCTAGAGATGAGAAGGGCGCGTTAAAAGGCTACACCTTC
CDR3aa: CSARDEKGALKGYTF

abundance: NA
d_gene: TRBD2
j_gene: TRBJ2-2
v_gene: TRBV6-4
CDR3nt: TGTGCCAGCAGAACTAGCGGGACTAACACCGGGGAGCTGTTTTTT
CDR3aa: CASRTSGTNTGELFF

abundance: NA
d_gene: NA
j_gene: TRBJ1-2
v_gene: TRBV6-5
CDR3nt: TGTGCCAGCAGTTACTCATGGCAGGGGTATGGCTACACCTTC
CDR3aa: CASSYSWQGYGYTF

abundance: NA
d_gene: TRBD2
j_gene: TRBJ2-7
v_gene: TRBV12-3/TRBV12-4
CDR3nt: TGTGCCAGCACCCCCGGGACTAGCGCCTACGAGCAGTACTTC
CDR3aa: CASTPGTSAYEQYF

abundance: NA
d_gene: NA
j_gene: TRBJ2-7
v_gene: TRBV5-1
CDR3nt: TGCGCCAGCAGCTTGGGCCAAACAGGGTATGCCTACGAGCAGTACTTC
CDR3aa: CASSLGQTGYAYEQYF

abundance: NA
d_gene: NA
j_gene: TRBJ1-3
v_gene: TRBV3-1
CDR3nt: TGTGCCAGCAGCCAAGGACAGGCTCCGGGAAACACCATATATTTT
CDR3aa: CASSQGQAPGNTIYF

abundance: few
d_gene: NA
j_gene: TRBJ1-5
v_gene: TRBV12-3/TRBV12-4
CDR3nt: TGTGCCAGCAGTTTAATGCTGGGCGGTTATAGCAATCAGCCCCAGCATTTT
CDR3aa: CASSLMLGGYSNQPQHF

abundance: NA
d_gene: TRBD1
j_gene: TRBJ1-2
v_gene: TRBV6-1
CDR3nt: TGTGCCAGCAGTGAATGGACAGGGGGCGGCTACACCTTC
CDR3aa: CASSEWTGGGYTF

abundance: NA
d_gene: NA
j_gene: TRBJ1-1
v_gene: TRBV6-2/TRBV6-3
CDR3nt: TGTGCCAGCAGTCGACAGGAGTCGAACACTGAAGCTTTCTTT
CDR3aa: CASSRQESNTEAFF

abundance: few
d_gene: NA
j_gene: TRBJ1-5
v_gene: TRBV12-3/TRBV12-4
CDR3nt: TGTGCCAGCTCCCCCGGGCCCCTAAATCAGCCCCAGCATTTT
CDR3aa: CASSPGPLNQPQHF

abundance: NA
d_gene: TRBD1
j_gene: TRBJ1-1
v_gene: TRBV28
CDR3nt: TGTGCCAGCAGTTACTCGGGGGACAGCACTGAAGCTTTCTTT
CDR3aa: CASSYSGDSTEAFF

abundance: NA
d_gene: TRBD1
j_gene: TRBJ1-5
v_gene: TRBV6-5
CDR3nt: TGTGCCAGCAGTTCACAGGGGGCTCGCAATCAGCCCCAGCATTTT
CDR3aa: CASSSQGARNQPQHF

abundance: few
d_gene: NA
j_gene: TRBJ1-5
v_gene: TRBV6-5
CDR3nt: TGTGCCAGCAGTTACTTTAGCAATCAGCCCCAGCATTTT
CDR3aa: CASSYFSNQPQHF

abundance: few
d_gene: NA
j_gene: TRBJ1-1
v_gene: TRBV10-3
CDR3nt: TGTGCCATCAGTGAGGCGAACACTGAAGCTTTCTTT
CDR3aa: CAISEANTEAFF